A single T cell receptor (beta chain) is shown here with its context. In germline, CDR1 is SGHRS, CDR2 YFSETQ. The CDR3 runs to 14 residues. Trimming took off 6 bases at V and 6 bases at J, with 17 bases between the two ends. This sample was included in a study of T-cell reconstitution after alpha-beta-depleted transplantation in children. This sample's TCRbeta library carried unique molecular identifier barcodes. MiXCR, applied by TCRdb to the PCR reads, yields one record per CDR3 protein. The sample has some 400,000 distinct CDR3 sequences; 20% are singletons. The J gene is TRBJ2-3, the V gene TRBV5-1; tentative D call: TRBD1 (6 bases). This specimen was PBMCs from the stem cell graft donor, taken from the stem cell graft. The TCR sequence derives from a human donor who donated a stem cell graft to a child with acute myeloid leukemia. CDR3 loop: CASKQLQGMDTQYF. For the CDR3, the DNA is TGCGCCAGCAAACAATTGCAGGGGATGGATACGCAGTATTTT.